This T cell receptor (beta chain) appears in the sequencing data of a study of blood T cell repertoires in COVID-19. Assay used: immunoSEQ multiplex PCR; TCRdb lists only in-frame clones, some missing. The table includes more than 85,000 clones, approximately 90% detected once. Germline V gives CDR1 SGHTA, CDR2 FQGNSA. Unmatched junction bases numbered 5, after V lost 5 bases and J lost 12 bases. The CDR3 contains 12 residues. The sequence came from a man between 50 and 59 years old with active COVID-19. This rearrangement joins TRBV7-2 to TRBJ1-1; TRBD1 matches at 11 bases. The sequencing sample was made of peripheral blood. The CDR3 region is CASSRDRGETFF. In DNA form, the CDR3 reads TGTGCCAGCAGCCGGGACAGGGGGGAAACTTTCTTT.